A selection of T cell receptor beta chains follows, all from one sample in a study of T cell responses to AZD1222 COVID-19 vaccine. Some clones are missing from TCRdb's copy, which holds only in-frame ones; the method was immunoSEQ multiplex PCR. The sample has tens of thousands of clones; roughly 93% are singletons. Specimen: peripheral blood, collected on day 0 of AZD1222 vaccination. The receptors shown here come from an adult in good health. Each CDR3 is given with its conserved first and last residue. Some rows have no size entry. The others give once, few or many, or a class for an expanded clone.

>once|TRBV5-8|TRBJ2-5
CASATGGGYETQYF
>.|TRBV5-4|TRBJ2-7
CASSRDPSREQYF
>.|TRBV10-3|TRBJ1-1
CAISEPEMNTEAFF
>.|TRBV3-1/TRBV3-2|TRBJ1-2
CASSQDLWTGGSSGYTF
>.|TRBV28|TRBJ1-5
CASSFSNQPQHF
>.|TRBV7-2|TRBJ1-2
CASSPRYYGYTF
>once|TRBV10-3|TRBJ1-1
CAIRKGTGMNTEAFF
>.|TRBV6-5|TRBJ2-2
CASSSIGAGTGELFF
>once|TRBV2|TRBJ2-7
CASSTDRGEQYF
>.|TRBV3-1/TRBV3-2|TRBJ2-3
CAVGPPGPPATDTQYF
>.|TRBV6-2/TRBV6-3|TRBJ1-5
CASSYLWVNQPQHF
>.|TRBV28|TRBJ1-5
CASSPHMGPQPQHF
>.|TRBV19|TRBJ2-2
CASSLRDTRTGELFF
>.|TRBV2|TRBJ1-5
CASSEGGYSNQPQHF
>.|TRBV27|TRBJ1-5
CASSYGTGGAGQPQHF
>.|TRBV2|TRBJ2-1
CASRSGGAYNEQFF
>.|TRBV3-1/TRBV3-2|TRBJ1-3
CASSHPGQGWGNTIYF
>.|TRBV5-4|TRBJ1-6
CASRAGTGGSPLHF
>.|TRBV7-2|TRBJ2-7
CASSPYRASGAYEQYF
>.|TRBV2|TRBJ1-1
CASSVGGPSTEAFF
>.|TRBV6-1|TRBJ1-2
CASSEVAGVGYTF
>once|TRBV5-1|TRBJ1-1
CASSENRGLAEAFF